This T cell receptor beta chain was found in a study of cytomegalovirus exposure and HLA in healthy donors. As for the study in general: For the roughly 400 genotyped donors, 75% to 90% fell within the Caucasian-associated ancestry cluster. Findings and limits, study-wide: CMV serostatus was the only recorded immune exposure for donors. Upon later analysis, TCR association rates were observed to vary by HLA locus, being highest for DRB1 and lowest for HLA-C.

Both 60 Vbeta primers and 13 Jbeta primers went into the PCR. Data came from immunoSEQ multiplex PCR; TCRdb stores just in-frame clones and leaves some out. The table includes about 130,000 clones, roughly 79% detected once. Comments on this clone: Antigen unknown.

The CDR3 sequence is 14 residues long. Trimming pared 6 bases from V and 4 bases from J, leaving 15 bases between. In germline, CDR1 is MDHEN, CDR2 SYDVKM. Sequences were obtained from PBMCs. The chain is built from TRBV28 and TRBJ1-1; no definite D call. This receptor was taken from a woman aged 50 to 60 in good health and CMV-seronegative. CDR3 sequence (DNA): TGTGCCAGCAGGAGAAGTAGCCCAGCCACTGAAGCTTTCTTT. This codes for CASRRSSPATEAFF.